This TCR beta chain was found in a study of cytomegalovirus exposure and HLA in healthy donors. On this clone itself: Its specificity is not known.

After removal of 1 base from V and 4 bases from J, the junction contained 7 bases not matched to a gene. CDR3 length equals 16 residues. CDR1 is SGHTA, CDR2 FQGNSA, per germline. PCR used 60 Vbeta primers and 13 Jbeta primers. Original data processing: Unique TCR beta chains numbered around 80 million in a later analysis, with roughly 10 million shared. Libraries were prepared by immunoSEQ multiplex PCR; TCRdb keeps only in-frame clonotypes and omits some of them. V, J and clone size are taken as reported in that table, and D and trimming were inferred from the DNA itself. Here the sample spans about 140,000 clones, roughly 80% being singletons. Study-wide results and caveats: In a later analysis, HLA-C alleles had the fewest associated TCRs, DRB1 alleles the most. It has been reported that TCR beta sequences accurately predicted the HLA-A and HLA-B alleles of most subjects. With high specificity and sensitivity, the classifier reportedly diagnosed cytomegalovirus status.

The origin of this receptor is a young man in good health and CMV-seropositive. Sequencing input: PBMCs. The V gene is TRBV7-2, the J gene TRBJ2-5, with 9 bases identical to TRBD2. The chain's CDR3 is CASSLGGGRASETQYF. The CDR3 region has the DNA TGTGCCAGCAGCTTAGGAGGCGGGAGGGCCTCAGAGACCCAGTACTTC.